This T cell receptor (beta chain) was recovered during a study of blood T cell repertoires in COVID-19. Overall study: Some COVID-19 samples were acute and others convalescent; all came from the United States, Italy and Spain. Nucleic acid was either cDNA or gDNA, and it came from T cells, B-cell-depleted T cells, or PBMCs.

The CDR3 extends over 18 amino acids. Germline CDR1 reads GTSNPN; CDR2 reads SVGIG (reference sequence). Losses at the gene ends were 4 bases for V and 9 bases for J; bases not matched to a gene: 20. In the source study's methods: Amplification from reference gene primers served as the basis for estimated nucleated cell counts. Some clones are missing from TCRdb's copy, which holds only in-frame ones; the method was immunoSEQ multiplex PCR. V and J calls plus clone size are reproduced from that table; the DNA served to infer D and trimming. The sample lists under 200,000 clones, around 90% seen once, with around 0.63% in the top ten.

Material for sequencing was peripheral blood. The V gene is TRBV30, the J gene TRBJ2-1, with 11 bases fitting TRBD2. The source is a man aged 60-69 years with COVID-19, enrolled during active disease. This CDR3 is CAWTMDVVGTSGTGEQFF. The DNA for the CDR3 is TGTGCCTGGACTATGGATGTTGTGGGGACTAGCGGCACGGGTGAGCAGTTCTTC.